This T cell receptor beta chain was sequenced during a study of CXCR3-negative and CXCR3-positive naive CD8 T cells. Findings of the study overall: CXCR3-positive naive cells had more hydrophobic TRB CDR3s than CXCR3-negative naive cells.

The germline V gene has CDR1 ENHRY and CDR2 SYGVKD. The CDR3 extends over 16 amino acids. Libraries were UMI-labeled 5' RACE TRB cDNA. TCRdb re-analyzed the 5' RACE reads; it lists each CDR3 protein once, without DNA. This sample's table reports roughly 110,000 distinct CDR3 sequences. Concerning this clonotype itself: What it binds is not known.

The TCR comes from a human donor in good health. Some clones in this sample may be carry-over from other donors' samples. The V and J genes are TRBV10-3 and TRBJ2-1; no DNA is available, so the TRBD2 call from TCRdb remains unchecked. Specimen: naive CXCR3+ CD8+ T cells from blood. Subset: CD45RO-CCR7+CD27+CD95- naive CD8+ T cells expressing CXCR3 (TNR3+). The chain's CDR3 is CAISDVEAGGPNEQFF.